This passage covers 7 T cell receptor beta chains from one sample sequenced in a study of metastatic and nonmetastatic thyroid tumors. Every patient was untreated before thyroid surgery. TCRdb re-clonotyped the PCR reads via MiXCR. The profile shows 35,000 to 50,000 clones, around 4% of them singletons. Sequenced input: blood. The source is a female donor with papillary thyroid cancer or a benign thyroid nodule (not recorded which). Some clones in this sample may be carry-over from other donors' samples.

Ten or more counts support this clone. The chain couples TRBV9 to TRBJ2-2; 9 nucleotides agree with TRBD1. With 6 bases clipped from V and 6 bases from J, the junction kept 12 bases outside the gene matches. Germline V gene data show CDR1 as SGDLS and CDR2 as YYNGEE. The CDR3 consists of 16 residues. DNA of the CDR3: TGTGCCAGCAATTCGGACAGGGGTCCTGTACCCGGGGAGCTGTTTTTT. Protein product: CASNSDRGPVPGELFF.

This clone showed up many times. The V gene is TRBV7-9, the J gene TRBJ2-1; 7 nucleotides line up with TRBD2. The germline CDR1 and CDR2 sequences are SEHNR and FQNEAQ (reference sequence). The CDR3 has 14 residues. V lost 1 base to trimming and J lost 7 bases; unmatched junction nucleotides: 4. The CDR3 region is CASSLVTSINEQFF. The CDR3, as DNA: TGTGCCAGCAGCTTAGTGACTAGCATTAATGAGCAGTTCTTC.

This clone was recorded many times. The gene calls are TRBV7-3 and TRBJ1-2; 7 bases agree with TRBD1. Germline loops: CDR1 SGHTA, CDR2 FQGTGA. The CDR3 runs 18 residues. With 1 base clipped from V and 1 base from J, the junction kept 12 bases outside the gene matches. For the CDR3, the DNA is TGTGCCAGCAGCTTAAGACTCAAGAGACAGGGAGGTAACTATGGCTACACCTTC. Residues: CASSLRLKRQGGNYGYTF.

Ten or more counts support this clone. V gene TRBV24-1 combines with J gene TRBJ2-1; D might be TRBD1 (6 bases). V lost 4 bases, J lost 0 bases, and 15 bases lay in between. The V gene's germline CDR1 is KGHDR and CDR2 SFDVKD. This CDR3 contains 17 residues. The CDR3 here is CATSDVMGADSYNEQFF. DNA for the CDR3: TGTGCCACCAGTGACGTCATGGGGGCAGACTCCTACAATGAGCAGTTCTTC.

This clone was recorded at least ten times. The rearrangement links TRBV6-5 to TRBJ1-2, with D maybe TRBD1 (6 bases). The CDR3 length is 19 residues. The V gene lost 0 bases and the J gene lost 4 bases, with 24 bases spanning the gap. Germline V gives CDR1 MNHEY, CDR2 SVGAGI. The CDR3 DNA sequence: TGTGCCAGCAGTTACTCGAGTAGGCAGGGGCCCAGCCTTTCCTATGGCTACACCTTC. This sequence encodes CASSYSSRQGPSLSYGYTF.

This chain links TRBV12-3 or TRBV12-4 with TRBJ1-1; D remains ambiguous. The CDR3 length is 14 residues. Trimming took off 6 bases at V and 3 bases at J, with 14 bases between the two ends. DNA of the CDR3: TGTGCCAGCAGACCCCGAAGCATCTACACTGAAGCTTTCTTT. This gives the protein CASRPRSIYTEAFF.

As concerns this clone: Other DNA variants within this sample encode the same CDR3. This chain joins TRBV5-1 and TRBJ2-1, with 7 bases fitting TRBD2. The germline gives CDR1 SGHRS, CDR2 YFSETQ. The CDR3 spans 16 residues. Germline trimming cut 0 bases from V and 7 bases from J; bases unmatched to any gene: 10. CDR3 coding DNA: TGCGCCAGCAGCTTGGTGACTGGAGGGGACTATAATGAGCAGTTCTTC. Translating gives CASSLVTGGDYNEQFF.